This T cell receptor beta chain comes out of a study of shared T cell receptors in the human thymus. Germline V gene sequence: CDR1 LNHDA, CDR2 SQIVND (reference sequence). The V segment lost 1 base and the J segment 1 base; nucleotides outside the gene matches: 7. CDR3 size: 17 residues. The data were produced by immunoSEQ multiplex PCR, yet TCRdb's version contains in-frame clones alone and is incomplete. Of around 730,000 clones in the sample, 70% to 90% were seen once. This clone showed up just once. These data were also reused for a study on human thymus T cells.

The chain is built from TRBV19 and TRBJ1-1; 9 bases are shared with TRBD1. The source is a girl under two years old with a congenital heart defect. The sample comprised thymocytes. The CDR3 loop reads CASSIGNRGPRNTEAFF. The CDR3 DNA reads TGTGCCAGTAGTATAGGGAACAGGGGGCCGAGGAACACTGAAGCTTTCTTT.